These 32 T cell receptor beta chains were sequenced from one sample in a study of T cells in Graves' hyperthyroidism and ophthalmopathy. The TCR beta CDR3 regions underwent amplification using RNA transcripts as the source. When the TCR CDR3 underwent first-round RT-PCR, the HTBI primer set was used. Each CDR3 protein gets one entry after TCRdb re-called the multiplex PCR reads with MiXCR. The table includes hundreds of thousands of distinct CDR3 sequences, about 20% detected once. Sequencing used blood. These receptors originate from a man younger than 40 with Graves' ophthalmopathy.

This clonotype was seen only a few times. V is TRBV20-1 and J is TRBJ1-2; weak D call: TRBD1 (5 bases). Trimming cost V 3 bases and J 2 bases, with 16 bases left between them. There are 15 residues in the CDR3. Looked up from germline, CDR1 is DFQATT and CDR2 is SNEGSKA (reference sequence). The CDR3 sequence: CSASPPLQENYGYTF. CDR3 sequence (DNA): TGCAGTGCTAGTCCCCCTCTACAGGAAAACTATGGCTACACCTTC.

The chain is built from TRBV28 and TRBJ1-4; a possible D gene is TRBD1 (6 bases). The CDR3 contains 16 residues. In germline, CDR1 is MDHEN, CDR2 SYDVKM. Trimming removed 6 bases from V and 7 bases from J, with 21 bases in between. CDR3 sequence: CASRFYSAGVGEKLFF. The CDR3 DNA sequence: TGTGCCAGCAGATTTTACTCGGCAGGGGTGGGTGAAAAACTGTTTTTT.

This chain connects TRBV29-1 to TRBJ2-5, with a possible D match to TRBD2 (7 bases). The germline V gene encodes CDR1 SQVTM and CDR2 ANQGSEA. V was trimmed by 6 bases and J by 3 bases, leaving 20 bases between them. CDR3 length: 15 residues. The CDR3 reads CSVGTTGRGEETQYF. The CDR3 bases are TGCAGCGTCGGGACAACAGGGAGGGGGGAAGAGACCCAGTACTTC.

This chain joins TRBV7-9 and TRBJ1-2; D gene unclear. The CDR3 has 15 amino acids. Germline values: CDR1 SEHNR, CDR2 FQNEAQ (reference sequence). V dropped 5 bases and J dropped 2 bases, with 15 bases sitting between them. Here the CDR3 reads CASSPQPRANYGYTF. For the CDR3, the DNA is TGTGCCAGCAGCCCACAACCACGGGCCAACTATGGCTACACCTTC.

The sample holds a few counts of this clonotype. The CDR3 DNA reads TGTGCCAGCAGTAGGGGCGGGATCTCCTACAATGAGCAGTTCTTC. This encodes CASSRGGISYNEQFF. This rearrangement joins TRBV12-3 or TRBV12-4 to TRBJ2-1, with a weak D call TRBD2 (6 bases). Trimming removed 5 bases at V and 0 bases at J, with 11 bases between. CDR3 size: 15 residues.

A few counts support this clonotype. The rearrangement joins TRBV20-1 to TRBJ2-3; D perhaps matches TRBD2 (6 bases). The length of the CDR3 is 12 residues. The V end was cut by 1 base, the J end by 6 bases, with 8 bases between. CDR1 and CDR2 (germline): DFQATT, SNEGSKA (reference sequence). The CDR3 protein is CSARAGADTQYF. In nucleotides, the CDR3 is TGCAGTGCTAGAGCGGGAGCGGATACGCAGTATTTT.

V is TRBV27 and J is TRBJ2-3, with a possible D match to TRBD1 (6 bases). The CDR3 is made up of 16 amino acids. Deletions cut 3 bases from V and 2 bases from J, with 15 bases between. CDR1 and CDR2 from the germline V gene are MNHEY and SMNVEV (reference sequence). The CDR3 DNA reads as TGTGCCAGCAGTTTCATCGGAGACAGGCTCACAGATACGCAGTATTTT. It yields the protein CASSFIGDRLTDTQYF.

This clonotype came up a few times. The chain has TRBV19 and TRBJ1-1; no clear D. Germline V CDR1 and CDR2: LNHDA, SQIVND (reference sequence). CDR3 size: 14 residues. Trimming took off 3 bases at V and 5 bases at J, with 13 bases between the two ends. The CDR3 reads CASSIPGVGTEAFF. The DNA for the CDR3 is TGTGCCAGTAGTATTCCCGGGGTAGGAACTGAAGCTTTCTTT.

V is TRBV29-1 and J is TRBJ2-2; D call uncertain. V gave up 3 bases and J gave up 5 bases, with 10 bases separating them. The germline CDR1 and CDR2 sequences are SQVTM and ANQGSEA. The CDR3 runs to 13 residues. The chain's CDR3 is CSVESQTTGELFF. The CDR3 coding sequence is TGCAGCGTTGAGAGCCAAACGACCGGGGAGCTGTTTTTT.

This clonotype was found a few times. The chain combines TRBV15 with TRBJ2-5; possibly TRBD1 for D (6 bases). The length of the CDR3 is 13 residues. The germline gives CDR1 LNHNV, CDR2 YYDKDF (reference sequence). Trimming took off 5 bases at V and 2 bases at J, with 9 bases between the two ends. CDR3: CATSGGVQETQYF. CDR3 nucleotide sequence: TGTGCCACCAGCGGGGGCGTGCAAGAGACCCAGTACTTC.

The table lists this clonotype with many counts. The chain carries TRBV5-1 and TRBJ2-1; 13 positions agree with TRBD2. There are 16 residues in the CDR3. Germline V gene data show CDR1 as SGHRS and CDR2 as YFSETQ. The trim removed 0 bases at V and 5 bases at J, leaving 2 bases unmatched. CDR3 nucleotides: TGCGCCAGCAGCTTGGCCGGGACTAGCGGGAACAATGAGCAGTTCTTC. This encodes CASSLAGTSGNNEQFF.

In its sample, this clonotype was seen many times. The chain is built from TRBV18 and TRBJ2-7; D may be TRBD1 (5 bases). Per germline, CDR1 KGHSH and CDR2 LQKENI. Trimming left V 0 bases short and J 6 bases short, with 9 bases between. The CDR3 extends over 13 amino acids. The CDR3 loop reads CASSPPRRVEQYF. The CDR3 DNA is TGTGCCAGCTCACCACCGCGCAGGGTCGAGCAGTACTTC.

This clonotype has more than one count but fewer than ten. The CDR3 DNA reads as TGCAGTGCTCGAATAGCCCAGGGCGGGAGGGAAAGCAATCAGCCCCAGCATTTT. It is translated as CSARIAQGGRESNQPQHF. J is TRBJ1-5 and V is TRBV20-1; D possibly corresponds to TRBD1 (5 bases). The germline gives CDR1 DFQATT, CDR2 SNEGSKA (reference sequence). This CDR3 contains 18 residues. V was cut by 5 bases and J by 1 base, with 24 bases left in between.

This clonotype was detected ten times or more. This chain connects TRBV5-1 to TRBJ2-2; 7 bases map to TRBD2. J was trimmed by 0 bases and V by 8 bases; bases with no gene match: 4. Germline CDR1 SGHRS, CDR2 YFSETQ. This CDR3 spans 14 amino acids. CDR3 DNA sequence: TGCGCCAGTAGACTAGCACCGAACACCGGGGAGCTGTTTTTT. Its translation: CASRLAPNTGELFF.

This clonotype was counted ten times or more. This chain uses TRBV27 with TRBJ2-3; 10 nucleotides match TRBD2. Trimming took 5 bases from V and 5 from J; bases not matched to a gene: 7. This CDR3 region has 15 residues. Germline V CDR1 and CDR2: MNHEY, SMNVEV (reference sequence). CDR3 sequence: CASSKTSGLGDTQYF. The CDR3 DNA is TGTGCCAGCAGTAAGACTAGCGGGTTAGGAGATACGCAGTATTTT.

This clonotype appeared many times. V gene TRBV29-1 combines with J gene TRBJ2-1, with TRBD2 matching 13 bases. J gave up 8 bases and V 2 bases, and 12 bases lay outside the gene matches. CDR3 length: 17 amino acids. Germline V gives CDR1 SQVTM, CDR2 ANQGSEA. CDR3 sequence: CSVESFTGLAGRDEQFF. In DNA, the CDR3 is TGCAGCGTTGAATCCTTTACGGGACTAGCGGGGCGGGATGAGCAGTTCTTC.

This clonotype appeared a few times. V usage is TRBV5-1 and J usage is TRBJ1-2; tentative D call: TRBD1 (5 bases). The CDR3 is made up of 14 amino acids. Trimming took 2 bases from V and 4 from J, leaving 12 bases between them. CDR1 is SGHRS and CDR2 is YFSETQ in the germline V gene. CDR3 amino acids: CASSLSRAGYGYTF. The CDR3 DNA sequence: TGCGCCAGCAGCTTATCCAGGGCGGGCTATGGCTACACCTTC.

A few counts support this clonotype. V usage is TRBV6-5 and J usage is TRBJ2-5; possible D gene TRBD1, 6 bases. The V gene lost 2 bases and the J gene lost 1 base, with 17 bases spanning the gap. The germline CDR1 and CDR2 sequences are MNHEY and SVGAGI. The CDR3 spans 17 residues. This CDR3 is CASSYGGGGHFQETQYF. The CDR3 DNA is TGTGCCAGCAGTTACGGCGGTGGGGGACATTTCCAAGAGACCCAGTACTTC.

This clonotype was detected many times. This sequence joins TRBV5-1 and TRBJ2-3; 11 bases align to TRBD2. The CDR3 is 16 amino acids. Germline-derived CDR1 and CDR2 are SGHRS and YFSETQ. The ends lost 4 bases at V and 0 bases at J; junction bases unmatched: 4. The CDR3 protein is CASSRGLADSTDTQYF. In nucleotides, the CDR3 is TGCGCCAGCAGCCGGGGACTAGCGGATAGCACAGATACGCAGTATTTT.

This clonotype was recorded at least ten times. The rearrangement joins TRBV5-6 to TRBJ2-7; maybe TRBD1 (5 bases). The germline gives CDR1 SGHDT, CDR2 YYEEEE. The CDR3 runs to 13 residues. V was pared by 1 base and J by 3 bases, with 8 bases between. The chain's CDR3 is CASSLSQGYEQYF. The CDR3 coding sequence is TGTGCCAGCAGCTTGAGCCAGGGCTACGAGCAGTACTTC.

The CDR3 coding sequence is TGCAGTGCTAGAGATATCGGGGAGACCCAGTACTTC. Protein product: CSARDIGETQYF. This sequence joins TRBV20-1 and TRBJ2-5; D is undetermined. Germline V gene data show CDR1 as DFQATT and CDR2 as SNEGSKA (reference sequence). V lost 0 bases to trimming and J lost 5 bases, with 7 bases between them. There are 12 residues in the CDR3.

This rearrangement joins TRBV5-1 to TRBJ2-2; D is perhaps TRBD2 (5 bases). The V end lost 2 bases, the J end lost 0 bases, and 8 bases lay between the germline ends. Germline CDR1 is SGHRS and CDR2 is YFSETQ. CDR3 size: 15 residues. CDR3 loop: CASSFGSANTGELFF. CDR3 sequence (DNA): TGCGCCAGCAGCTTTGGGAGCGCGAACACCGGGGAGCTGTTTTTT.

This clonotype was seen a few times. The CDR3 nucleotides read TGCGCCAGCAGCCCAGACAGGGGACGTGTCGGCTACACCTTC. Amino acids: CASSPDRGRVGYTF. This chain uses TRBV4-1 with TRBJ1-2, with TRBD1 matching over 8 bases. In germline, CDR1 is MGHRA, CDR2 YSYEKL. The CDR3 is 14 residues long. J gave up 8 bases and V 4 bases, and 9 bases lay outside the gene matches.

Only a few counts were recorded for this clonotype. The V call is TRBV18, the J call TRBJ2-1; 7 bases match TRBD2. Trimming at V came to 3 bases and at J to 4 bases, leaving 9 bases not matched to a gene. Per germline, CDR1 KGHSH and CDR2 LQKENI. The CDR3 has 16 residues. CDR3 DNA: TGTGCCAGCTCACCGTATGAGCGGGACCCATACAATGAGCAGTTCTTC. Translated: CASSPYERDPYNEQFF.

This clonotype occurred many times. This chain connects TRBV30 to TRBJ2-7, with a possible D match to TRBD1 (5 bases). Germline CDR1 is GTSNPN and CDR2 is SVGIG (reference sequence). Trimming stripped 4 bases from V and 1 base from J, with 14 bases between. The CDR3 sequence is 14 residues long. In DNA form, the CDR3 reads TGTGCCTGGACCAAAGAGCAGGGATCCTACGAGCAGTACTTC. It codes for CAWTKEQGSYEQYF.

The CDR3 nucleotides are TGTGCCAGCAGCCAGTCCGCCGGGGAGCAATCCTACGAGCAGTACTTC. It codes for CASSQSAGEQSYEQYF. The genes are TRBV3-1 and TRBJ2-7, with D tentatively TRBD2 (5 bases). The CDR3 totals 16 residues. Germline loops: CDR1 LGHDT, CDR2 YNNKEL (reference sequence). The V end was cut by 3 bases, the J end by 1 base, with 16 bases between.

V and J are TRBV12-3 or TRBV12-4 and TRBJ2-1, with D possibly being TRBD2 (6 bases). The CDR3 extends over 13 amino acids. Trimming took off 6 bases at V and 7 bases at J, with 13 bases between the two ends. In nucleotides, the CDR3 is TGTGCCAGCAGCCAGGGACTTAAGAATGAGCAGTTCTTC. It encodes CASSQGLKNEQFF.

This clonotype was picked up a small number of times. The V gene is TRBV7-9, the J gene TRBJ1-1; weak D call: TRBD1 (6 bases). There are 15 residues in the CDR3. Per germline, CDR1 SEHNR and CDR2 FQNEAQ (reference sequence). The ends were cut back, 3 bases at V and 1 base at J, with 12 bases in the middle. The CDR3 protein is CASSLDSIQNTEAFF. CDR3 nucleotide sequence: TGTGCCAGCAGCTTGGACAGCATTCAGAACACTGAAGCTTTCTTT.

This clonotype was picked up a small number of times. J is TRBJ2-7 and V is TRBV19, with 9 bases matching TRBD1. Germline CDR1 and CDR2: LNHDA and SQIVND (reference sequence). The CDR3 contains 13 residues. V lost 7 bases to trimming and J lost 2 bases; unmatched junction nucleotides: 3. CDR3 in DNA: TGTGCCAGTAAGGGACAGGGCACCTACGAGCAGTACTTC. Translated: CASKGQGTYEQYF.

This clonotype was found a few times. V and J are TRBV30 and TRBJ2-1, with D possibly TRBD2 on 5 matching bases. Trimming pared 4 bases from V and 3 bases from J, leaving 22 bases between. Germline lookup yields CDR1 GTSNPN and CDR2 SVGIG (reference sequence). The CDR3 covers 17 residues. CDR3 in DNA: TGTGCCTGGAACCCCCGACTCCGGGGAGCCCTCTACAATGAGCAGTTCTTC. The encoded protein is CAWNPRLRGALYNEQFF.

The chain employs TRBV29-1 and TRBJ1-1; TRBD1 is a possible D gene (6 bases). Germline loops: CDR1 SQVTM, CDR2 ANQGSEA. Trimming stripped 7 bases from V and 0 bases from J, with 9 bases between. The CDR3 length is 12 residues. The CDR3 DNA is TGCAGCGCAGGACAGATGAACACTGAAGCTTTCTTT. It yields the protein CSAGQMNTEAFF. The full variable domain, with the rest looked up from reference TRBV29-1 and TRBJ1-1, is SAVISQKPSRDICQRGTSLTIQCQVDSQVTMMFWYRQQPGQSLTLIATANQGSEATYESGFVIDKFPISRPNLTFSTLTVSNMSPEDSSIYLCSAGQMNTEAFFGQGTRLTVV.

CDR3 region: CATSEPGQGLKTQYF. The CDR3 region has the DNA TGTGCCACCAGTGAGCCGGGACAGGGTTTGAAGACCCAGTACTTC. The rearrangement uses TRBV24-1 and TRBJ2-5; TRBD1 matches 9 bases. Germline CDR1 KGHDR, CDR2 SFDVKD. J lost 6 bases, V lost 4 bases, and 8 bases had no gene match. The CDR3 is 15 residues long.